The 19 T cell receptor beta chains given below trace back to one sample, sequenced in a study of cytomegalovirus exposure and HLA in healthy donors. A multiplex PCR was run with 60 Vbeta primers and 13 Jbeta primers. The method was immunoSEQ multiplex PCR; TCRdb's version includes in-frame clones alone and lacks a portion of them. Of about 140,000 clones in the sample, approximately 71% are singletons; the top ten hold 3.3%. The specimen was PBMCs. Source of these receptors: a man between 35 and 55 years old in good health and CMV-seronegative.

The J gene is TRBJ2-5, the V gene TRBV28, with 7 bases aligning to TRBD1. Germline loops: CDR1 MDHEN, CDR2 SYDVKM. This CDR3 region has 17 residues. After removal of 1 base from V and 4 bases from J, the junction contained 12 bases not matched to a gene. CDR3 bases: TGTGCCAGCAGTTTATCCAGATCGGACAGGCTCCTAGAGACCCAGTACTTC. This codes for CASSLSRSDRLLETQYF.

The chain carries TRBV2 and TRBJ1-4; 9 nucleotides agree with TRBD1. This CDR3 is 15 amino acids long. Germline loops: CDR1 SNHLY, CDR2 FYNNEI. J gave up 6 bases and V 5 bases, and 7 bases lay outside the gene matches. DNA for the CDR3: TGTGCCAGCAGTCCTACGACAGGGGGGGATGAAAAACTGTTTTTT. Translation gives CASSPTTGGDEKLFF.

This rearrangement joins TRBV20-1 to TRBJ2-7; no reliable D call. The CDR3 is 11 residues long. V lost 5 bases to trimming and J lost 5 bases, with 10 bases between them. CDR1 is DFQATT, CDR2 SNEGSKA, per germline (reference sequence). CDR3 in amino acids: CSALRGDEQYF. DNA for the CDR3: TGCAGTGCTCTACGCGGTGACGAGCAGTACTTC.

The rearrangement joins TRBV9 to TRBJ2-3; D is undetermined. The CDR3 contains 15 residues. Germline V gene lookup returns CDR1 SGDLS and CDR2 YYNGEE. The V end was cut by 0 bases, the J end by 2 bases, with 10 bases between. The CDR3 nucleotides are TGTGCCAGCAGCGTAGCTCGGAGTTACACAGATACGCAGTATTTT. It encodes CASSVARSYTDTQYF.

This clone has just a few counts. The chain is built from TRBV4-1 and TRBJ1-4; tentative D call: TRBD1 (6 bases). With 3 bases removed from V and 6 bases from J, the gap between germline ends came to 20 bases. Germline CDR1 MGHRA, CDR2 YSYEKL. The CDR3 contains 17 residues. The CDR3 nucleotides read TGCGCCAGCAGCCATTTCGGTACAGGGAACGAGGATGAAAAACTGTTTTTT. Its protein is CASSHFGTGNEDEKLFF.

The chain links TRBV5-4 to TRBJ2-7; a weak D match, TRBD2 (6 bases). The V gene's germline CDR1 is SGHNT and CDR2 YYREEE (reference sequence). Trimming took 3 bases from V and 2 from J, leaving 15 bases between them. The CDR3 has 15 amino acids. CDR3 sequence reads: CASSSRDRGTYEQYF. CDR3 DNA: TGTGCCAGCAGCTCACGGGACCGGGGGACCTACGAGCAGTACTTC.

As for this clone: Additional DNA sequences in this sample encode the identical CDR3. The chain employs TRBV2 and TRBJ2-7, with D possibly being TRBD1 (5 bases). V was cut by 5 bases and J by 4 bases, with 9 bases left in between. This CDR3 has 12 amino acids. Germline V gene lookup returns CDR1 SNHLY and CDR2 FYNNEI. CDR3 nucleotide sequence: TGTGCCAGCAGTCTACAGGTGTACGAGCAGTACTTC. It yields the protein CASSLQVYEQYF.

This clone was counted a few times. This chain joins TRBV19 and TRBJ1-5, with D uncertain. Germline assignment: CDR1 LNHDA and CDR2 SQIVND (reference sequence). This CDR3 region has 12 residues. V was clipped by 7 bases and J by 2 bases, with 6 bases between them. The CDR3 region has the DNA TGTGCCAGTATGAGCGGCAATCAGCCCCAGCATTTT. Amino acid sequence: CASMSGNQPQHF.

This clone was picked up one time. The CDR3 spells CASTAPGQGSYGYTF. The CDR3 DNA follows: TGTGCCAGTACCGCCCCGGGACAGGGGTCCTATGGCTACACCTTC. V gene TRBV19 combines with J gene TRBJ1-2, with TRBD1 matching over 10 bases. V lost 7 bases and J lost 4; bases outside the gene matches: 9. This CDR3 has 15 amino acids. Germline V gives CDR1 LNHDA, CDR2 SQIVND (reference sequence).

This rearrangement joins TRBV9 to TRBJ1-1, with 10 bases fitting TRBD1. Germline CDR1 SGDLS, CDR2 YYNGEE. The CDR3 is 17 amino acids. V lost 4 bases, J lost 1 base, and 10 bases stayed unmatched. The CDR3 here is CASSPRTGGIGNTEAFF. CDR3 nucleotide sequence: TGTGCCAGCAGCCCCCGGACAGGGGGTATAGGGAACACTGAAGCTTTCTTT.

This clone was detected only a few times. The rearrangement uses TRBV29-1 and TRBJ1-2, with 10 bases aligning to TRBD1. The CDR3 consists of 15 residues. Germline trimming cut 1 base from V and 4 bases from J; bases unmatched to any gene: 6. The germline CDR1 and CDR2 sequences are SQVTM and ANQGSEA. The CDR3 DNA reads TGCAGCGTTGAAGGGACAGGGGGTCCGTTCTATGGCTACACCTTC. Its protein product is CSVEGTGGPFYGYTF.

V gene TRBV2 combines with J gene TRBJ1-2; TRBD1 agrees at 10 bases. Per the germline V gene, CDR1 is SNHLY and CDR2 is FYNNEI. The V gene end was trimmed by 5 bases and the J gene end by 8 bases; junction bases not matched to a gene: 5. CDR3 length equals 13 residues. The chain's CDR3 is CASSSTGGLGYTF. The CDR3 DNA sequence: TGTGCCAGCAGTTCGACAGGGGGCTTGGGCTACACCTTC.

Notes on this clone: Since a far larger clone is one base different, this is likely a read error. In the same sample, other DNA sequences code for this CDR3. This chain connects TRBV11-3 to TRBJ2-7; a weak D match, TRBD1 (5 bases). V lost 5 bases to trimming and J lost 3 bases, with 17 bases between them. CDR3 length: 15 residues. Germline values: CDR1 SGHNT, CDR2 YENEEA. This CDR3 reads CASSPGSGSNYEQYF. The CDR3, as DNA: TGTGCCAGCAGCCCAGGGTCGGGTAGCAACTACGAGCAGTACTTC.

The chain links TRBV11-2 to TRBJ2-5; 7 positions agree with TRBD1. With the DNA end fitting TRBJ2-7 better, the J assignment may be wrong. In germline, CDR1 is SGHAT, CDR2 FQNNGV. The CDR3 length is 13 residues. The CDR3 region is CASSYWDSYEQYF. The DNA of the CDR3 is TGTGCCAGCAGCTACTGGGACAGCTACGAGCAGTACTTC.

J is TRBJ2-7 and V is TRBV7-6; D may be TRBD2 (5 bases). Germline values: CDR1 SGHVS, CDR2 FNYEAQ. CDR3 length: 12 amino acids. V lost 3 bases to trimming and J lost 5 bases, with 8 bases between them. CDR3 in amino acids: CASSLWRDEQYF. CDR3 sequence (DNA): TGTGCCAGCAGCTTGTGGCGGGACGAGCAGTACTTC.

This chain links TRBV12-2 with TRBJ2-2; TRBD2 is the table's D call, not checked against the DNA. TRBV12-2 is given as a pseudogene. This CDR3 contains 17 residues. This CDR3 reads CASRPLSSGGHTGELFF. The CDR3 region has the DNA TGTGCAAGTCGCCCCCTGTCTAGCGGGGGTCACACCGGGGAGCTGTTTTTT.

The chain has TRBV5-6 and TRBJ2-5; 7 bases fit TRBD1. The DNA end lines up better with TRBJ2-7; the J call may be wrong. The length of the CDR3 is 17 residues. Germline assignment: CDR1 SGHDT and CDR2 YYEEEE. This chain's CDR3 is CASSLFSSTGESYEQYF. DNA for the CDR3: TGTGCCAGCAGCTTATTCAGCAGCACAGGGGAATCCTACGAGCAGTACTTC.

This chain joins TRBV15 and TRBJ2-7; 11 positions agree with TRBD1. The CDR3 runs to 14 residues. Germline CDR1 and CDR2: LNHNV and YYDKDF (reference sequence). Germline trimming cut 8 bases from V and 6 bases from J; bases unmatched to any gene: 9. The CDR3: CATSPGQGDSEQYF. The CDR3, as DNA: TGTGCCACCTCCCCGGGACAGGGGGATTCCGAGCAGTACTTC.

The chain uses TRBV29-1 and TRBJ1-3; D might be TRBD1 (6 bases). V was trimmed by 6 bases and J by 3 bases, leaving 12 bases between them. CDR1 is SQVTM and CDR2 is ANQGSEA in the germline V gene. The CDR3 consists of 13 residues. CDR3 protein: CSVDGQNGNTIYF. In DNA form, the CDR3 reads TGCAGCGTGGACGGACAGAATGGAAACACCATATATTTT.